The 31 T cell receptor beta chains below all came from one sample that was sequenced in a study of OX40 agonist ivuxolimab in advanced cancers. Profiling relied on immunoSEQ multiplex PCR, and the TCRdb table lists in-frame clones only, not all of them. The sample has 90,000 to 100,000 clones; roughly 89% are singletons. Material: CD4+ or CD8+ T cells sorted from blood, obtained in a trial of the OX40 agonist ivuxolimab. Receptors originate from an adult with an advanced solid tumor such as melanoma, head and neck, liver or kidney cancer.

J is TRBJ1-1 and V is TRBV5-1; D possibly corresponds to TRBD1 (5 bases). Trimming shortened V by 5 bases and J by 1 base, and 15 bases separated the two germline ends. This CDR3 is 15 amino acids long. Germline lookup yields CDR1 SGHRS and CDR2 YFSETQ. As DNA, the CDR3 is TGCGCCAGCAGAAAAGTGGGGGGTAGGAACACTGAAGCTTTCTTT. Its translation is CASRKVGGRNTEAFF.

The genes are TRBV6-5 and TRBJ2-2; a possible D gene is TRBD2 (6 bases). CDR1 is MNHEY and CDR2 is SVGAGI in the germline V gene. Trimming took off 4 bases at V and 0 bases at J, with 9 bases between the two ends. This CDR3 is built from 15 residues. The DNA for the CDR3 is TGTGCCAGCAGTTGGGCGGGGCCGAACACCGGGGAGCTGTTTTTT. Protein sequence: CASSWAGPNTGELFF.

J is TRBJ1-1 and V is TRBV21-1; whether TRBD1, the table's D call, matches the DNA was not checked. TRBV21-1 is a documented pseudogene. The CDR3 is 16 amino acids. Here the CDR3 DNA reads TGTGCCAGCAGCAAACCAGGGGACCCCTGGAACACTGAAGCTTTCTTT. Translating gives CASSKPGDPWNTEAFF.

This rearrangement joins TRBV6-5 to TRBJ1-2, with D possibly being TRBD1 (5 bases). CDR3 length: 13 amino acids. Trimming removed 10 bases at V and 3 bases at J, with 15 bases between. Germline CDR1 and CDR2: MNHEY and SVGAGI. The CDR3 loop is CAIRKEGHYGYTF. The CDR3 DNA reads as TGTGCCATCAGGAAAGAGGGACACTATGGCTACACCTTC.

Comment on this clone: Because the CDR3's place on the DNA is in doubt, the DNA is left out and the CDR3 is given as listed by TCRdb. This chain links TRBV2 with TRBJ2-1; TRBD2 is the table's D call, not checked against the DNA. The germline gives CDR1 SNHLY, CDR2 FYNNEI. The CDR3 length equals 23 residues, ends included. This CDR3 reads CASKSPAGGQLYNEQFFYNEQFF.

This chain links TRBV5-1 with TRBJ2-3; D is perhaps TRBD1 (6 bases). Trimming removed 4 bases from V and 0 bases from J, with 9 bases in between. CDR1 SGHRS and CDR2 YFSETQ come from the germline V gene. This CDR3 comprises 14 residues. The CDR3 nucleotides are TGCGCCAGCAGCCAGGACAGTAGCACAGATACGCAGTATTTT. Protein sequence: CASSQDSSTDTQYF.

In this sample, this clone turned up a few times. The chain couples TRBV28 to TRBJ1-1; D is undetermined. Trimming cost V 7 bases and J 1 base, with 4 bases left between them. CDR1 is MDHEN and CDR2 is SYDVKM in the germline V gene. The CDR3 contains 11 residues. DNA of the CDR3: TGTGCCAGCATTTCGAACACTGAAGCTTTCTTT. Encoded protein: CASISNTEAFF.

This chain connects TRBV4-2 to TRBJ1-1; D uncertain. Germline CDR1 reads LGHNA; CDR2 reads YNFKEQ. V was cut by 4 bases and J by 1 base, with 13 bases left in between. The CDR3 sequence is 15 residues long. As DNA, the CDR3 is TGTGCCAGCAGCCCCGGGGAGGCGGAGAACACTGAAGCTTTCTTT. Protein product: CASSPGEAENTEAFF.

The chain combines TRBV6-5 with TRBJ1-5; D is undetermined. V lost 5 bases to trimming and J lost 2 bases, with 4 bases between them. The V gene's germline CDR1 is MNHEY and CDR2 SVGAGI. The CDR3 sequence is 12 residues long. The CDR3 nucleotides are TGTGCCAGCAGTAGCGGCAATCAGCCCCAGCATTTT. Amino acids: CASSSGNQPQHF.

This sequence joins TRBV18 and TRBJ1-1; tentatively, D is TRBD1 (5 bases). CDR3 length: 15 amino acids. Deletions cut 3 bases from V and 5 bases from J, with 16 bases between. Per germline, CDR1 KGHSH and CDR2 LQKENI. The CDR3 sequence is CASSPISGGETEAFF. As DNA, the CDR3 is TGTGCCAGCTCACCGATATCCGGGGGTGAAACTGAAGCTTTCTTT.

The rearrangement joins TRBV7-3 to TRBJ1-1; 10 nucleotides align to TRBD1. The germline CDR1 and CDR2 sequences are SGHTA and FQGTGA. V was pared by 5 bases and J by 10 bases, with 19 bases of the junction left unmatched. The CDR3 has 17 residues. The CDR3 here is CASSPPTGTGVRDGAFF. CDR3 coding DNA: TGTGCCAGCAGCCCGCCAACCGGGACAGGGGTTCGCGACGGAGCTTTCTTT. The variable domain in full, with the rest retrieved from reference TRBV7-3 and TRBJ1-1, is GAGVSQTPSNKVTEKGKYVELRCDPISGHTALYWYRQSLGQGPEFLIYFQGTGAADDSGLPNDRFFAVRPEGSVSTLKIQRTERGDSAVYLCASSPPTGTGVRDGAFFGQGTRLTVV.

The chain uses TRBV29-1 and TRBJ2-3, with no clear D. Trimming cost V 3 bases and J 3 bases, with 7 bases left between them. The CDR3 sequence is 12 residues long. The germline CDR1 and CDR2 sequences are SQVTM and ANQGSEA. The CDR3 loop is CSVDAATDTQYF. In DNA form, the CDR3 reads TGCAGCGTTGATGCGGCTACAGATACGCAGTATTTT.

The chain couples TRBV19 to TRBJ2-2; 9 nucleotides align to TRBD2. With V trimmed by 7 bases and J by 3 bases, 6 bases remained unmatched. The germline gives CDR1 LNHDA, CDR2 SQIVND (reference sequence). This CDR3 is built from 15 residues. The CDR3 protein is CASTPVAGDTGELFF. CDR3 DNA sequence: TGTGCCAGTACCCCTGTAGCGGGAGACACCGGGGAGCTGTTTTTT.

The gene calls are TRBV4-3 and TRBJ1-5, with D perhaps matching TRBD1 (6 bases). V lost 1 base, J lost 7 bases, and 11 bases lay in between. Germline CDR1 and CDR2: LGHNA and YSLEER. The CDR3 runs 14 residues. CDR3 DNA sequence: TGCGCCAGCAGCCAAGGCCAGGGGTGGCAGCCCCAGCATTTT. It codes for CASSQGQGWQPQHF.

The chain links TRBV29-1 to TRBJ2-2; no firm D call. Germline V lookup: CDR1 SQVTM, CDR2 ANQGSEA. The ends were cut back, 1 base at V and 5 bases at J, with 11 bases in the middle. This CDR3 is built from 14 residues. The chain's CDR3 is CSVEVPLGTGELFF. For the CDR3, the DNA is TGCAGCGTTGAAGTACCCCTCGGGACCGGGGAGCTGTTTTTT.

CDR3 loop: CASSLRTLEDEQFF. The CDR3 DNA reads as TGTGCCAGCAGCTTAAGGACTCTCGAGGATGAGCAGTTCTTC. This chain uses TRBV7-9 with TRBJ2-1; tentative D call: TRBD2 (5 bases). The CDR3 has 14 residues. Trimming removed 2 bases from V and 8 bases from J, with 13 bases in between. Germline lookup yields CDR1 SEHNR and CDR2 FQNEAQ (reference sequence).

Only a few counts were recorded for this clone. V is TRBV19 and J is TRBJ1-4, with 7 bases matching TRBD1. This CDR3 has 15 residues. The V gene's germline CDR1 is LNHDA and CDR2 SQIVND (reference sequence). With V trimmed by 9 bases and J by 4 bases, 11 bases remained unmatched. The DNA for the CDR3 is TGTGCCAGCCGTGACTCCGGGACAGATAATGAAAAACTGTTTTTT. This gives the protein CASRDSGTDNEKLFF.

The genes are TRBV5-4 and TRBJ1-1, with 8 bases aligning to TRBD1. Germline CDR1 reads SGHNT; CDR2 reads YYREEE (reference sequence). V trimming: 2 bases; J trimming: 1 base; junction bases outside the gene matches: 4. The CDR3 runs 15 residues. For the CDR3, the DNA is TGTGCCAGCAGCTTCCCACAGGGGGAGAACACTGAAGCTTTCTTT. Translating gives CASSFPQGENTEAFF.

The chain uses TRBV4-1 and TRBJ2-5, with 13 bases matching TRBD2. CDR1 and CDR2 (germline): MGHRA, YSYEKL. With V trimmed by 0 bases and J by 6 bases, 22 bases remained unmatched. This CDR3 contains 22 residues. CDR3 DNA: TGCGCCAGCAGCCAAGATCCAACTGGATTGCGGACTAGCGGGAGTGTCGGTCAGACCCAGTACTTC. This translates into CASSQDPTGLRTSGSVGQTQYF.

The gene calls are TRBV7-9 and TRBJ1-1; no clear D gene. Trimming removed 5 bases from V and 8 bases from J, with 15 bases in between. The CDR3 has 13 amino acids. The germline gives CDR1 SEHNR, CDR2 FQNEAQ (reference sequence). The CDR3 sequence: CASSQAREGEAFF. The CDR3 DNA reads TGTGCCAGCAGCCAAGCCCGGGAGGGAGAAGCTTTCTTT.

This clone was seen a few times. The V gene is TRBV7-9, the J gene TRBJ1-1; D is unclear. Trimming left V 6 bases short and J 0 bases short, with 11 bases between. Germline V CDR1 and CDR2: SEHNR, FQNEAQ (reference sequence). The CDR3 contains 14 residues. The CDR3 is CASRLGGLNTEAFF. Written as DNA, the CDR3 is TGTGCCAGCAGACTCGGAGGGTTGAACACTGAAGCTTTCTTT.

The sample holds one count of this clone. The CDR3 nucleotides read TGCAGCGTCCAGGGCATGAACACTGAAGCTTTCTTT. This translates into CSVQGMNTEAFF. V and J are TRBV29-1 and TRBJ1-1; possible D gene TRBD1, 5 bases. The CDR3 is 12 amino acids. Germline V gene data show CDR1 as SQVTM and CDR2 as ANQGSEA. Trimming shortened V by 6 bases and J by 0 bases, and 8 bases separated the two germline ends.

As concerns this clone: Different DNA sequences within this sample yield the same CDR3. The chain recombines TRBV7-9 with TRBJ2-7; the D gene is possibly TRBD2 (7 bases). This CDR3 is built from 14 residues. Germline V CDR1 and CDR2: SEHNR, FQNEAQ (reference sequence). The V end was cut by 0 bases, the J end by 2 bases, with 8 bases between. The CDR3 nucleotides read TGTGCCAGCAGCTTAGCGGGGGGGCCCTACGAGCAGTACTTC. This translates into CASSLAGGPYEQYF. Full variable domain (remainder filled in from reference TRBV7-9 and TRBJ2-7): DTGVSQNPRHKITKRGQNVTFRCDPISEHNRLYWYRQTLGQGPEFLTYFQNEAQLEKSRLLSDRFSAERPKGSFSTLEIQRTEQGDSAMYLCASSLAGGPYEQYFGPGTRLTVT.

The chain links TRBV19 to TRBJ1-2, with 7 bases lining up with TRBD1. The CDR3 loop spans 14 amino acids. V was pared by 6 bases and J by 4 bases, with 8 bases of the junction left unmatched. Germline lookup yields CDR1 LNHDA and CDR2 SQIVND (reference sequence). CDR3 loop: CASSLPAGGYGYTF. CDR3 bases: TGTGCCAGTAGCCTGCCGGCAGGGGGCTATGGCTACACCTTC.

This clone occurred once. The rearrangement uses TRBV7-8 and TRBJ2-3; weak D call: TRBD2 (5 bases). CDR1 is SGHVS, CDR2 FQNEAQ, per germline. The CDR3 runs to 14 residues. V dropped 2 bases and J dropped 2 bases, with 8 bases sitting between them. The CDR3 loop reads CASSLTGDTDTQYF. DNA for the CDR3: TGTGCCAGCAGCTTAACCGGGGACACAGATACGCAGTATTTT.

V usage is TRBV28 and J usage is TRBJ2-7; no clear D. This CDR3 is 18 amino acids long. V gave up 2 bases and J gave up 1 base, with 21 bases separating them. Germline CDR1 MDHEN, CDR2 SYDVKM. In DNA, the CDR3 is TGTGCCAGCAGTTTAGAACGCGACCCACCGGTTGGATCCTACGAGCAGTACTTC. It specifies CASSLERDPPVGSYEQYF.

V and J are TRBV14 and TRBJ2-5; TRBD1 agrees at 8 bases. Germline V gene lookup returns CDR1 SGHDN and CDR2 FVKESK. This CDR3 is 14 amino acids long. Trimming removed 3 bases from V and 5 bases from J; junction bases left unmatched: 5. The CDR3 nucleotides are TGTGCCAGCAGCCAGACAGGGGCCGGCGAGACCCAGTACTTC. Translated, it gives CASSQTGAGETQYF.

V and J are TRBV30 and TRBJ1-5; 9 nucleotides agree with TRBD1. CDR1 and CDR2 (germline): GTSNPN, SVGIG (reference sequence). The length of the CDR3 is 13 residues. Germline trimming cut 3 bases from V and 14 bases from J; bases unmatched to any gene: 11. DNA of the CDR3: TGTGCCTGGAGCGGGGGACAGGGCGGATTTAAGCATTTT. Its protein is CAWSGGQGGFKHF.

The V call is TRBV18, the J call TRBJ1-1, with TRBD1 as a possible D gene (5 bases). Germline V CDR1 and CDR2: KGHSH, LQKENI. The ends were cut back, 3 bases at V and 5 bases at J, with 13 bases in the middle. The CDR3 runs to 14 residues. CDR3 sequence (DNA): TGTGCCAGCTCACCTCTAGGGACGGGAACTGAAGCTTTCTTT. As protein: CASSPLGTGTEAFF.

The chain joins TRBV4-1 to TRBJ2-1; TRBD2 matches 10 bases. The CDR3 totals 14 residues. Germline values: CDR1 MGHRA, CDR2 YSYEKL. With V trimmed by 6 bases and J by 4 bases, 3 bases remained unmatched. The CDR3 DNA reads as TGCGCCAGCAGTAGCGGGAGGAGGTACAATGAGCAGTTCTTC. Translated, it gives CASSSGRRYNEQFF.

The chain has TRBV30 and TRBJ2-7, with D hard to call. The length of the CDR3 is 13 residues. The germline gives CDR1 GTSNPN, CDR2 SVGIG (reference sequence). V lost 2 bases to trimming and J lost 0 bases, with 8 bases between them. The CDR3 DNA reads as TGTGCCTGGAGTAAAGGAACCTCCTACGAGCAGTACTTC. It codes for CAWSKGTSYEQYF.